In this sample, the clone carrying this TCR beta chain turned up a few times. Its antigen remains unidentified. Looked up from germline, CDR1 is DFQATT and CDR2 is SNEGSKA (reference sequence). Trimming removed 0 bases from V and 1 base from J, with 10 bases in between. The CDR3 loop spans 15 amino acids. This entry is derived from a study of post-analysis software for immune sequencing data. General observations from the study: Comparison of patients with controls showed 4 to 6 TRBV segments more frequent in patients, TRBV5-6, TRBV5-1 and TRBV20-1 among them.

Unique molecular identifiers had been added to the TCR beta cDNA libraries. TCRdb reanalysed the PCR reads using MiXCR and keeps one entry per CDR3 protein. Of around 500,000 distinct CDR3 sequences listed, 34% are singletons. This clonotype was obtained from a girl aged 2 to 17 with multiple sclerosis. The sequenced sample was blood. The rearrangement links TRBV20-1 to TRBJ1-5; D uncertain. CDR3: CSARDWGLSNQPQHF. The CDR3, as DNA: TGCAGTGCTAGAGATTGGGGTTTGAGCAATCAGCCCCAGCATTTT.